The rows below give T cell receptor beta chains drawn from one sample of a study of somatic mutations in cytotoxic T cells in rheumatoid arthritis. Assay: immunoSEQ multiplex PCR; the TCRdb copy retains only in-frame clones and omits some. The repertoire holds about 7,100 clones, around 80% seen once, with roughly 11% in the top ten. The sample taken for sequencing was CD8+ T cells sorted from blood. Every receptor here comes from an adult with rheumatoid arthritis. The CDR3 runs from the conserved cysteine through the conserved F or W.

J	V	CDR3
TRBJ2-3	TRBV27	CASSWGGRADTQYF
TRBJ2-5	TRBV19	CASRRTVSPGETQYF
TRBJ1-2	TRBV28	CASSSLADMVNYGYTF
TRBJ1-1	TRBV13	CASSSRDRNTEAFF
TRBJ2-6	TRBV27	CASSLGPGLSGANVLTF
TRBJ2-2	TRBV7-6	CASSLEPPAIGTSAGELFF
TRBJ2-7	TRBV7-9	CASSMTGQRYEQYF
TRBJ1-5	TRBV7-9	CASSDTGGAYQPQHF
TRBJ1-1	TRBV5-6	CASSWGTGGMAEAFF
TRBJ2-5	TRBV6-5	CASSEGVEETQYF
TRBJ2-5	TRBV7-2	CASSSQGLWKTQYF
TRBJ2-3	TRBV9	CASSGSGGRTDTQYF
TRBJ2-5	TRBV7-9	CASNQGLRETQYF
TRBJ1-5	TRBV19	CASALRQNSNQPQHF
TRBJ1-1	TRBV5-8	CASSRSRGEAFF
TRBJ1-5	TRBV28	CASSSPQGVQPQHF
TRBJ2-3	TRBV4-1	CASSQDSGGGNTDTQYF
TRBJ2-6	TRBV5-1	CASSPRSPGANVLTF
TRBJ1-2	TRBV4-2	CASSQGTPLSSYTF
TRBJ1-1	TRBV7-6	CASSLGQSMGTEAFF
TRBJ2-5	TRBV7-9	CASSLNEETQYF
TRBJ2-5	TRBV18	CASSLYNSGEETQYF
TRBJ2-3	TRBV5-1	CASSLETGPLDTQYF
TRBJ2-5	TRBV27	CASSHGTSGYQETQYF
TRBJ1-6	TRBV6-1	CASIRSPYNSPLHF
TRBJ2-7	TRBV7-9	CASSYSRQVSYEQYF
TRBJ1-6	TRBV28	CASSFPRTLFYNSPLHF
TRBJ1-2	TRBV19	CASAREGTNYGYTF
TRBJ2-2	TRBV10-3	CAIKGGGSGTGELFF
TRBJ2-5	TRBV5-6	CASSPGWDQETQYF
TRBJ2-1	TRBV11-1	CASSLLAGGNSYNEQFF
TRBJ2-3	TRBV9	CASSVAPSGADTQYF
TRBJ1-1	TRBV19	CASRTITGQGAEAFF
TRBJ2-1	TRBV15	CATSSAGLARGEWLFF
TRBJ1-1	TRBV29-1	CSGKRGGWYTEAFF
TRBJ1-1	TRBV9	CASSVVVNTEAFF
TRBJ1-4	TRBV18	CASSVSSGSNEKLFF
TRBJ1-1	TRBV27	CASSQRGNTEAFF
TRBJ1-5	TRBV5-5	CASSLSGVLNQPQHF
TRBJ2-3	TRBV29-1	CSASPRELGTDTQYF
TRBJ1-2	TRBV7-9	CASSTGQPFNYGYTF